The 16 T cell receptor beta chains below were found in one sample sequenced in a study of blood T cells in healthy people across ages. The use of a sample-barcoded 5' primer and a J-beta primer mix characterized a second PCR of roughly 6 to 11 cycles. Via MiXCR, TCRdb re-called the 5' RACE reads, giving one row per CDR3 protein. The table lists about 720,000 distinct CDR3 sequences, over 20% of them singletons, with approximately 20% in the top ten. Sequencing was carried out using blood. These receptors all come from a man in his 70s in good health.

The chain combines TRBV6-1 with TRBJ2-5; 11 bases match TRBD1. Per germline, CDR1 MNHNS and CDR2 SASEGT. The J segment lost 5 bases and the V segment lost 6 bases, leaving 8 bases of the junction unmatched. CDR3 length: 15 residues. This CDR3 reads CASRSGQGARETQYF. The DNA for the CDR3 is TGTGCCAGCAGGTCAGGACAGGGGGCTAGGGAGACCCAGTACTTC.

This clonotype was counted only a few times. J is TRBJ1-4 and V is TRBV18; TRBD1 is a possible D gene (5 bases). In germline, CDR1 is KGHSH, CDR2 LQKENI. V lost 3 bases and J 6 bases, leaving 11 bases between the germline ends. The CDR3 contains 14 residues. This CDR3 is CASSPGPGDEKLFF. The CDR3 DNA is TGTGCCAGCTCACCGGGACCCGGGGATGAAAAACTGTTTTTT.

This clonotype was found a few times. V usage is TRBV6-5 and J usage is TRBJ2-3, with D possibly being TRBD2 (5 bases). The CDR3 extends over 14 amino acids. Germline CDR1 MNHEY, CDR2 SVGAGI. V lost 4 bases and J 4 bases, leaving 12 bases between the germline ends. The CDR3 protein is CASSSGVVADTQYF. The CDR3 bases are TGTGCCAGCAGTTCCGGGGTTGTCGCAGATACGCAGTATTTT.

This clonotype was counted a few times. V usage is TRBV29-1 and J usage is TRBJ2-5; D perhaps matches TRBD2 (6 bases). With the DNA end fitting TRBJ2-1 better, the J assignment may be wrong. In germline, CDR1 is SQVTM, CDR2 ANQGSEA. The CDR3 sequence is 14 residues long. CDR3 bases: TGCAGCGTTGAAGATCTTGCGGGAAGCCATGAGCAGTTCTTC. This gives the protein CSVEDLAGSHEQFF.

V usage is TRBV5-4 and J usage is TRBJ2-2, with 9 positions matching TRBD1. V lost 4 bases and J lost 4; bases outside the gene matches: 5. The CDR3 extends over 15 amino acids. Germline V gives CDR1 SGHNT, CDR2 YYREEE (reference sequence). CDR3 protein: CASSHGQGFTGELFF. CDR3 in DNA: TGTGCCAGCAGCCACGGACAGGGGTTCACCGGGGAGCTGTTTTTT.

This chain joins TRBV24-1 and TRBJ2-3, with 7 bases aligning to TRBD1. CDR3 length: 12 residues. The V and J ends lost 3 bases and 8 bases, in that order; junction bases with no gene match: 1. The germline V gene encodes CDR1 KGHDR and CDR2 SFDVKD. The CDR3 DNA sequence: TGTGCCACCAGTGATAGGGGGCCTACGCAGTATTTT. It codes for CATSDRGPTQYF.

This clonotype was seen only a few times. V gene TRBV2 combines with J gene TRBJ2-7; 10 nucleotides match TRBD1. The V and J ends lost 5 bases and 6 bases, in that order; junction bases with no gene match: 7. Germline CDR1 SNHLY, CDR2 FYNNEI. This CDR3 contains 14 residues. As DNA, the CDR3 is TGTGCCAGCAGTCTACCGGGACAGGGGACCGAGCAGTACTTC. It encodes CASSLPGQGTEQYF.

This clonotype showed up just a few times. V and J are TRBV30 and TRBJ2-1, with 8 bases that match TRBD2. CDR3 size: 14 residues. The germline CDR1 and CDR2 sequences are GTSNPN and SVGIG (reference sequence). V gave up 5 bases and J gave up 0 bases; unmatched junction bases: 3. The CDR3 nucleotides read TGTGCCTGGCAGGGGACTAGCTCCTACAATGAGCAGTTCTTC. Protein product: CAWQGTSSYNEQFF.

DNA for the CDR3: TGCAGCGTTGAAGACTTCGGGAGCTATGGCTACACCTTC. Its translation is CSVEDFGSYGYTF. The chain uses TRBV29-1 and TRBJ1-2; D gene uncertain. Germline V gene lookup returns CDR1 SQVTM and CDR2 ANQGSEA. The CDR3 runs 13 residues. V was pared by 0 bases and J by 4 bases, with 9 bases between.

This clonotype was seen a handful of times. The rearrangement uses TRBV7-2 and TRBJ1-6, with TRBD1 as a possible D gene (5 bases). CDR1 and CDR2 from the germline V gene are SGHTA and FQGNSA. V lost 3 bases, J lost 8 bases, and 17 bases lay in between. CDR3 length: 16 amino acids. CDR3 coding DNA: TGTGCCAGCAGCTTCGGGCCCGGGGGTGGGGATTCACCCCTCCACTTT. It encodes CASSFGPGGGDSPLHF.

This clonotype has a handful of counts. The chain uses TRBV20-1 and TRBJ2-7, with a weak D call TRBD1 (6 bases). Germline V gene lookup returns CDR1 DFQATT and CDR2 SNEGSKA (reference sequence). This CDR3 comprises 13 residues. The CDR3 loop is CRPKTGTSYEQYF. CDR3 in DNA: TGCAGGCCTAAGACAGGAACCTCCTACGAGCAGTACTTC.

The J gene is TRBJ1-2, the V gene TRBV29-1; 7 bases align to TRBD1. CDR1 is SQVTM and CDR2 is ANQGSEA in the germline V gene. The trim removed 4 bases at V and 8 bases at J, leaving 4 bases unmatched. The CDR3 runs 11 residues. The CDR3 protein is CSVGQGEGYTF. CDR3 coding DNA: TGCAGCGTTGGGCAGGGGGAAGGCTACACCTTC.

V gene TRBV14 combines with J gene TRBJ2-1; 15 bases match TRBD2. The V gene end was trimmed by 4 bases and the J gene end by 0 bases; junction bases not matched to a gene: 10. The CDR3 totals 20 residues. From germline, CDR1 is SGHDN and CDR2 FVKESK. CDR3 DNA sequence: TGTGCCAGCAGCCCAACGCCGGGACTAGCGGGGGGCCGCTCCTACAATGAGCAGTTCTTC. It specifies CASSPTPGLAGGRSYNEQFF.

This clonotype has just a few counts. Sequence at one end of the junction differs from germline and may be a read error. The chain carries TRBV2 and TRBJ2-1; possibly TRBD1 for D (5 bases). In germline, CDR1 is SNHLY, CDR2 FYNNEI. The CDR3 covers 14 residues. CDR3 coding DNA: TGTGCCAGCAAGGGGTTGACTCCCATGGAGACCCGGTACTTC. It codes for CASKGLTPMETRYF.

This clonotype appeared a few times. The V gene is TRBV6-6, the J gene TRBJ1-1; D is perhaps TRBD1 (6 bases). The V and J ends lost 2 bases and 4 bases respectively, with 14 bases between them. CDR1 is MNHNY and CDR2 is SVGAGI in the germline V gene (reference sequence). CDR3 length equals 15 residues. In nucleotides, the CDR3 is TGTGCCAGCAGTTACCCCATTGACAGGCGCACTGAAGCTTTCTTT. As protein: CASSYPIDRRTEAFF.

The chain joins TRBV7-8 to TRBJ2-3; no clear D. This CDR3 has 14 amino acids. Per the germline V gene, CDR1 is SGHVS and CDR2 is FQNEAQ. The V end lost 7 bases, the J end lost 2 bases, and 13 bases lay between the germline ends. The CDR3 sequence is CASTKDGDTDTQYF. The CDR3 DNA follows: TGTGCCAGCACCAAGGACGGTGACACAGATACGCAGTATTTT.